This T cell receptor (beta chain) derives from a study of sequential checkpoint blockade in melanoma. CDR3 length: 15 amino acids. Germline V gene lookup returns CDR1 MGHDK and CDR2 SYGVNS. The V segment lost 6 bases and the J segment 5 bases; nucleotides outside the gene matches: 4. Treatment denoted: randomized to nivolumab then ipilimumab (arm A) or the reverse (arm B). This table comes from immunoSEQ multiplex PCR, and its TCRdb copy is limited to in-frame clones, with some not included. In the table there are 10,000 to 15,000 clones, around 77% of which are singletons. This clone has more than one count but fewer than ten.

The source is a human patient with melanoma. Some clones in this sample may be carry-over from other donors' samples. The material was CD8+ T cells sorted from blood (inferred from file names), obtained from a patient given nivolumab and ipilimumab in sequence. This chain joins TRBV25-1 and TRBJ2-3; 14 positions agree with TRBD2. CDR3 in DNA: TGTGCCAGCAGCAACGGACTAGCGGGGGGAGATACGCAGTATTTT. This translates into CASSNGLAGGDTQYF. The variable domain in full, with the rest retrieved from reference TRBV25-1 and TRBJ2-3, is EADIYQTPRYLVIGTGKKITLECSQTMGHDKMYWYQQDPGMELHLIHYSYGVNSTEKGDLSSESTVSRIRTEHFPLTLESARPSHTSQYLCASSNGLAGGDTQYFGPGTRLTVL.